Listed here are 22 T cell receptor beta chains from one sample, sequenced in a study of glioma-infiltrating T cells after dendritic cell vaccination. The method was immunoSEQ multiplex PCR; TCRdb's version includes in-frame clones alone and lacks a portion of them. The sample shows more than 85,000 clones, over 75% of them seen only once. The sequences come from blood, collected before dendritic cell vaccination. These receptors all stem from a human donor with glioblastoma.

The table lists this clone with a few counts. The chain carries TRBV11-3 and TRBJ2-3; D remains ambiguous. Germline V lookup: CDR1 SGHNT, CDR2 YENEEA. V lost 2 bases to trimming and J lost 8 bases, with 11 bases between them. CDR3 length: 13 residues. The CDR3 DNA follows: TGTGCCAGCAGCTTATCGGGTCTCGGTACGCAGTATTTT. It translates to CASSLSGLGTQYF.

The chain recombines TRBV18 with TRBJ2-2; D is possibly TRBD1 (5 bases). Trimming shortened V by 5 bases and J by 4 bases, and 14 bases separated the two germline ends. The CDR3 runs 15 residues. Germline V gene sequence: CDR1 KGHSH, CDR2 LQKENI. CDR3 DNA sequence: TGTGCCAGCTCATTAACTGGTAGGGGCACCGGGGAGCTGTTTTTT. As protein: CASSLTGRGTGELFF.

This chain's CDR3 is CASSRTGGRGPSQYF. The CDR3 DNA reads TGTGCCAGCAGCCGGACAGGGGGCAGGGGGCCCTCCCAGTACTTC. V is TRBV2 and J is TRBJ2-5; 11 nucleotides line up with TRBD1. CDR3 length: 15 amino acids. V trimming: 6 bases; J trimming: 9 bases; junction bases outside the gene matches: 12. Germline values: CDR1 SNHLY, CDR2 FYNNEI.

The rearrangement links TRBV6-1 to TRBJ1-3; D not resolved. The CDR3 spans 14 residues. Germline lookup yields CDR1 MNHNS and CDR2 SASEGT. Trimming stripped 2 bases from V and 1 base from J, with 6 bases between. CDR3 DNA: TGTGCCAGCAGTGAAAGCGGTTCTGGAAACACCATATATTTT. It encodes CASSESGSGNTIYF.

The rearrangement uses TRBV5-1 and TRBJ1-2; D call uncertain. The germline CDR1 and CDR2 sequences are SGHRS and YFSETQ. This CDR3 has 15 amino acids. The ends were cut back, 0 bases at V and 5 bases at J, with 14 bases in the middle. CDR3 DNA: TGCGCCAGCAGCTTGGAAGGCAGGTGGGCGTATGGCTACACCTTC. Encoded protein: CASSLEGRWAYGYTF.

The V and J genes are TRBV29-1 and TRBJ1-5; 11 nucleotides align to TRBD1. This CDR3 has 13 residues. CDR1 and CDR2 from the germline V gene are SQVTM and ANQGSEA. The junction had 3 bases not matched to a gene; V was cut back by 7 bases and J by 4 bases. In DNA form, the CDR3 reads TGCAGCGCGGGGACAGGGGGAAATCAGCCCCAGCATTTT. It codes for CSAGTGGNQPQHF.

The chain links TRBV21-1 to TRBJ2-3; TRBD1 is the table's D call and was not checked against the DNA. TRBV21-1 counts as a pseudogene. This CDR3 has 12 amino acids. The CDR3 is CARQGPTDTQYF. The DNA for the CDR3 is TGTGCCAGACAGGGGCCCACAGATACGCAGTATTTT.

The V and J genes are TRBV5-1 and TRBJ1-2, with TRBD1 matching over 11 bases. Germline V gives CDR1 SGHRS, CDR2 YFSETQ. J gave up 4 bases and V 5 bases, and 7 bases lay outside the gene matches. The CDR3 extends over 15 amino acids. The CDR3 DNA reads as TGCGCCAGCAGTTCCGGGACAGGGGGGGTCTATGGCTACACCTTC. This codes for CASSSGTGGVYGYTF.

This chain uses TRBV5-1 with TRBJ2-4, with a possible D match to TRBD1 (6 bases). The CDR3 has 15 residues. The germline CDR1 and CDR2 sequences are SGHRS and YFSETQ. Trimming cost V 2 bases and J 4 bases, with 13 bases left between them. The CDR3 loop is CASSLTTGSKNIQYF. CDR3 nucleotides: TGCGCCAGCAGCTTAACCACAGGGTCAAAAAACATTCAGTACTTC. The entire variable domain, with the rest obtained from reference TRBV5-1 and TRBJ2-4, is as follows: KAGVTQTPRYLIKTRGQQVTLSCSPISGHRSVSWYQQTPGQGLQFLFEYFSETQRNKGNFPGRFSGRQFSNSRSEMNVSTLELGDSALYLCASSLTTGSKNIQYFGAGTRLSVL.

The CDR3 loop is CASSSLAGDYEQYF. For the CDR3, the DNA is TGTGCCAGCAGCTCACTAGCGGGAGACTACGAGCAGTACTTC. V and J are TRBV7-8 and TRBJ2-7, with 11 bases that match TRBD2. V trimming: 4 bases; J trimming: 3 bases; junction bases outside the gene matches: 2. The CDR3 has 14 residues. CDR1 and CDR2 from the germline V gene are SGHVS and FQNEAQ.

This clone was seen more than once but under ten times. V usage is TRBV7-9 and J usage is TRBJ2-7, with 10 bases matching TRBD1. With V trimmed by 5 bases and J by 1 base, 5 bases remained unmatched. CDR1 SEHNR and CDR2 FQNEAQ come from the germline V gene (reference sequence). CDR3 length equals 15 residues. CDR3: CASSTGQGVSYEQYF. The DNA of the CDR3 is TGTGCCAGCAGCACAGGACAGGGGGTTTCCTACGAGCAGTACTTC.

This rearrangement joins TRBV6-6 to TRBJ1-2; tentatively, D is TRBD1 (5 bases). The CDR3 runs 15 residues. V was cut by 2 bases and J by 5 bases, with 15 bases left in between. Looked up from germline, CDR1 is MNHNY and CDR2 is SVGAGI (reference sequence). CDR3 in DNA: TGTGCCAGCAGTTACAGAGAAGGCGGGGGGTATGGCTACACCTTC. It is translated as CASSYREGGGYGYTF.

The CDR3 DNA sequence: TGTGCCAGCAGTCCCCCCGACAGGGCCCGCACAGATACGCAGTATTTT. It yields the protein CASSPPDRARTDTQYF. The chain joins TRBV5-8 to TRBJ2-3; 7 bases map to TRBD1. V lost 5 bases, J lost 1 base, and 10 bases stayed unmatched. The CDR3 spans 16 residues. The germline V gene encodes CDR1 SGHTS and CDR2 YDEGEE.

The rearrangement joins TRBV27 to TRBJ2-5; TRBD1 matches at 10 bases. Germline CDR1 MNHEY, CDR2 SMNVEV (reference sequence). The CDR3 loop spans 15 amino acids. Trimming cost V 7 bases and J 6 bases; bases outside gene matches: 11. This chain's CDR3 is CASTETGGDGQTQYF. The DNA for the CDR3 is TGTGCCAGCACCGAGACAGGGGGCGACGGACAGACCCAGTACTTC.

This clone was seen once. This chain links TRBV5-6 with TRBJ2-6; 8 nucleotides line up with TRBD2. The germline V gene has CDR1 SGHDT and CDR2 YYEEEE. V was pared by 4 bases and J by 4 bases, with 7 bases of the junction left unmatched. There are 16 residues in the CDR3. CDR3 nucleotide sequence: TGTGCCAGCAGCGCCGGGAGGGGTTCCGGGGCCAACGTCCTGACTTTC. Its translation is CASSAGRGSGANVLTF.

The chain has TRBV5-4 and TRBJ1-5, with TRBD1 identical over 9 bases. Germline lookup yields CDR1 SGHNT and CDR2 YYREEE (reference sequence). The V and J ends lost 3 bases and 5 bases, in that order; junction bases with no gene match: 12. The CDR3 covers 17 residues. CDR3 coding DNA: TGTGCCAGCAGCTATCGGACGGGACAGGGAATCGATCAGCCCCAGCATTTT. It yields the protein CASSYRTGQGIDQPQHF.

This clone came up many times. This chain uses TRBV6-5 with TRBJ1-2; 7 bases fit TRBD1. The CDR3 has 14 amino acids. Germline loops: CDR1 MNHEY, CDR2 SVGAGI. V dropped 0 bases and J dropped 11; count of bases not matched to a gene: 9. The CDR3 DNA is TGTGCCAGCAGTTACTCGAGGTCACAGGGACAGTACACCTTC. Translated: CASSYSRSQGQYTF.

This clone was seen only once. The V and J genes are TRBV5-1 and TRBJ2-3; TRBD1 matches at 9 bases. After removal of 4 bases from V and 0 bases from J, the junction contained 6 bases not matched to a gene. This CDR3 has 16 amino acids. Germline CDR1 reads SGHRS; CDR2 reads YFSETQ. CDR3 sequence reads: CASSPGTGTSTDTQYF. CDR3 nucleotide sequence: TGCGCCAGCAGCCCCGGGACAGGGACTAGCACAGATACGCAGTATTTT.

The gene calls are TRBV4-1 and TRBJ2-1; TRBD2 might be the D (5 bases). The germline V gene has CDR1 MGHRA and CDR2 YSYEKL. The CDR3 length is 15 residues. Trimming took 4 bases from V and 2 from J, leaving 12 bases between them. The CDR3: CASSRSGFAYNEQFF. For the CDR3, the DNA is TGCGCCAGCAGCCGTTCGGGGTTTGCCTACAATGAGCAGTTCTTC.

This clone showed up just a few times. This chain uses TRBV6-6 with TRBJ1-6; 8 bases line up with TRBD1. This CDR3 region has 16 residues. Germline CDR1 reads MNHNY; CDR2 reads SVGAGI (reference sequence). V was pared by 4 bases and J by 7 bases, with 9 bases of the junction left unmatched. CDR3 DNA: TGTGCCAGCAGTTGGGCTCGGACAGGGCACAATTCACCCCTCCACTTT. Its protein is CASSWARTGHNSPLHF.

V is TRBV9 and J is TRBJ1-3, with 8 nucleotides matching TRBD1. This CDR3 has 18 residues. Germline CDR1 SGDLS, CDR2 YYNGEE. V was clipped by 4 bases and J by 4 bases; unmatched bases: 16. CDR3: CASSPRADRELGGNTIYF. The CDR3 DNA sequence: TGTGCCAGCAGCCCCCGGGCGGACAGGGAGCTGGGAGGAAACACCATATATTTT.

The CDR3 region has the DNA TGTGCCAGTACTCCGATAGGTGTGAACAGGTACCTGGACACCGGGGAGCTGTTTTTT. Its protein is CASTPIGVNRYLDTGELFF. The V and J genes are TRBV19 and TRBJ2-2, with D possibly being TRBD1 (5 bases). Trimming removed 7 bases from V and 3 bases from J, with 27 bases in between. From germline, CDR1 is LNHDA and CDR2 SQIVND (reference sequence). The CDR3 totals 19 residues.